The rows below give T cell receptor beta chains drawn from one sample of a study of T-cell memory formation after mild COVID-19. TCRdb reprocessed the 5' RACE reads via MiXCR and lists one record per CDR3 protein. The sample comprises 450,000 or so distinct CDR3 sequences, nearly 25% of which are singletons, and 9.5% to 15% rests with the top ten. Material for sequencing was PBMCs or a T cell subset sorted from them (not recorded which). Source of these receptors: an adult woman who had mild COVID-19 (a few samples of this study predate the infection). Cell type and time point are not known. The CDR3 runs from the conserved cysteine through the conserved F or W. D genes are given only for firm matches. The size field is filled for only some rows; it gives once, few, many or a size class.

j_call v_call cdr3_length d_call clone_size cdr3_aa cdr3_nt
TRBJ1-4 TRBV5-1 15 TRBD1 few CASRRFEGANEKLFF TGCGCCAGCAGACGGTTCGAGGGGGCGAATGAAAAACTGTTTTTT
TRBJ2-7 TRBV7-8 17 - - CASSLGSPGQGRYEQYF TGTGCCAGCAGCTTAGGGTCCCCGGGACAAGGTCGCTACGAGCAGTACTTC
TRBJ2-7 TRBV9 14 - few CASSVGVGSYEQYF TGTGCCAGCAGCGTCGGCGTGGGCTCCTACGAGCAGTACTTC
TRBJ2-1 TRBV5-1 13 - - CASSWTKDNEQFF TGCGCCAGCAGCTGGACGAAGGACAATGAGCAGTTCTTC
TRBJ1-1 TRBV13 16 - - CASSSLVRGLNTEAFF TGTGCCAGCAGCTCGCTAGTAAGGGGATTGAACACTGAAGCTTTCTTT
TRBJ1-1 TRBV14 12 - - CASSQGGQRAFF TGTGCCAGCAGCCAAGGGGGACAACGCGCTTTCTTT
TRBJ2-1 TRBV12-3/TRBV12-4 13 - few CASSFNGNNEQFF TGTGCCAGCAGTTTTAACGGAAACAATGAGCAGTTCTTC
TRBJ2-1 TRBV14 12 TRBD2 - CASSQGLAEAFF TGTGCCAGCAGCCAAGGGCTAGCGGAAGCTTTCTTC
TRBJ2-2 TRBV4-2 17 TRBD2 few CASSQDPGLEGSGELFF TGTGCCAGCAGCCAAGATCCCGGACTAGAGGGGAGCGGGGAGCTGTTTTTT
TRBJ1-1 TRBV6-1 14 - - CASRRTGSATEAFF TGTGCCAGCAGGAGAACAGGGAGTGCCACTGAAGCTTTCTTT
TRBJ1-1 TRBV6-2/TRBV6-3 15 - - CASSYRVGGNTEAFF TGTGCCAGCAGTTACCGGGTGGGAGGGAACACTGAAGCTTTCTTT
TRBJ2-2 TRBV7-9 14 - - CASSLGRESGELFF TGTGCCAGCAGCTTAGGAAGGGAGTCCGGGGAGCTGTTTTTT
TRBJ1-1 TRBV7-2 13 - few CAAWGPQNTEAFF TGTGCCGCATGGGGGCCCCAGAACACTGAAGCTTTCTTT
TRBJ1-6 TRBV10-3 14 - few CAISDNREESPLHF TGTGCCATCAGTGACAACAGGGAAGAGTCACCCCTCCACTTT
TRBJ2-7 TRBV9 13 - - CASNRAADYEQYF TGTGCCAGCAACCGAGCCGCGGACTACGAGCAGTACTTC
TRBJ2-5 TRBV7-9 15 TRBD1 - CASSLGQGAAETQYF TGTGCCAGCAGCTTAGGTCAGGGGGCCGCAGAGACCCAGTACTTC
TRBJ2-2 TRBV6-5 15 TRBD1 - CASSWGQRNTGELFF TGTGCCAGCAGTTGGGGACAGCGGAACACCGGGGAGCTGTTTTTT
TRBJ2-5 TRBV7-2 15 - few CASSFPQAYQETQYF TGTGCCAGCAGCTTCCCGCAGGCGTACCAAGAGACCCAGTACTTC
TRBJ2-7 TRBV10-3 14 - few CAISESRTLEEQYF TGTGCCATCAGTGAGTCCCGGACCCTGGAGGAGCAGTACTTC
TRBJ1-5 TRBV24-1 16 - few CATSEAAAESNQPQHF TGTGCCACCAGTGAAGCGGCGGCTGAAAGCAATCAGCCCCAGCATTTT